One sample yielded the 20 T cell receptor beta chains listed below, sequenced in a study of regulatory T cells in long-lasting Graves disease. Time point indicated: newly diagnosed GD, antithyroid drugs for less than 3 months. The authors made the TCR library using RNA they extracted from PBMCs. CDR3-region Arm-PCR and iRepertoire HTBI primers produced the TCR beta libraries. One entry per CDR3 protein results from TCRdb running MiXCR on the multiplex PCR reads. The sample has around 500,000 distinct CDR3 sequences, about 15% seen once. The data also belong to a second study, concerning T cells in Graves' hyperthyroidism and ophthalmopathy.

Sequences were derived from peripheral blood mononuclear cells (PBMCs), sampled at new diagnosis, from a patient treated with antithyroid drugs. The receptors here all came from a woman aged 40 to 65 with Graves disease.

This clonotype was recorded at least ten times. As DNA, the CDR3 is TGTGCCGGTCAGCGGGACAGAACAGATACGCAGTATTTT. Its translation: CAGQRDRTDTQYF. The chain links TRBV6-2 or TRBV6-3 to TRBJ2-3, with D perhaps matching TRBD1 or TRBD2 (7 bases each). V shed 11 bases and J shed 3 bases, with 15 bases lying between them. CDR3 size: 13 residues. Germline CDR1 MNHEY, CDR2 SVGEGT.

This clonotype was observed a few times. The CDR3 is CASSPWDSSEKLFF. The CDR3 DNA sequence: TGTGCCAGCAGTCCCTGGGACAGTAGTGAAAAACTGTTTTTT. The V and J genes are TRBV27 and TRBJ1-4; 7 positions agree with TRBD1. J lost 7 bases, V lost 5 bases, and 7 bases had no gene match. The CDR3 runs to 14 residues. Germline V gene sequence: CDR1 MNHEY, CDR2 SMNVEV (reference sequence).

V is TRBV6-1 and J is TRBJ1-1, with 7 bases that match TRBD1. Losses at the gene ends were 0 bases for V and 4 bases for J; bases not matched to a gene: 2. The CDR3 length is 14 residues. Germline CDR1 MNHNS, CDR2 SASEGT. CDR3 in DNA: TGTGCCAGCAGTGAAGCTTCAGGGGGCACTGAAGCTTTCTTT. Protein product: CASSEASGGTEAFF.

This chain links TRBV10-3 with TRBJ2-7; 10 bases are shared with TRBD1. CDR1 and CDR2 (germline): ENHRY, SYGVKD. Germline trimming cut 7 bases from V and 4 bases from J; bases unmatched to any gene: 7. The CDR3 loop spans 14 amino acids. DNA of the CDR3: TGTGCCATCACGACTTCGGGACAGGGGTACGAGCAGTACTTC. Its protein is CAITTSGQGYEQYF.

In the case of this clonotype: This clone may be a read error of a much larger clone one base away. No conserved phenylalanine or tryptophan ends this CDR3, so it is likely a read error. The chain carries TRBV7-2 and TRBJ2-1, with TRBD2 identical over 7 bases. This CDR3 spans 15 amino acids. Germline CDR1 is SGHTA and CDR2 is FQGNSA. J gave up 2 bases and V 3 bases, and 4 bases lay outside the gene matches. The CDR3 DNA reads TGTGCCAGCAGCTTCCGGGACTATGCCTACAATGAGCAGTTCTCC. Its protein is CASSFRDYAYNEQFS.

This clonotype came up a few times. The rearrangement links TRBV15 to TRBJ1-1; the match to TRBD1 covers 8 bases. This CDR3 has 14 amino acids. The J segment lost 6 bases and the V segment lost 4 bases, leaving 7 bases of the junction unmatched. Germline CDR1 LNHNV, CDR2 YYDKDF (reference sequence). The DNA for the CDR3 is TGTGCCACCAGCAAGGACAGGGTCGGTGCTGAAGCTTTCTTT. Translation: CATSKDRVGAEAFF.

There are many counts of this clonotype. The V call is TRBV10-2, the J call TRBJ1-5; a possible D gene is TRBD1 (6 bases). The V end was cut by 7 bases, the J end by 1 base, with 11 bases between. CDR1 is WSHSY, CDR2 SAAADI, per germline. CDR3 length equals 14 residues. The CDR3 loop reads CASTPGTSNQPQHF. The CDR3 DNA reads TGCGCCAGCACTCCCGGGACAAGCAATCAGCCCCAGCATTTT.

The table lists this clonotype with many counts. The V call is TRBV20-1, the J call TRBJ2-7, with D uncertain. The CDR3 length is 13 residues. Trimming took off 4 bases at V and 2 bases at J, with 12 bases between the two ends. Germline V CDR1 and CDR2: DFQATT, SNEGSKA (reference sequence). This CDR3 reads CSATSYGTYEQYF. CDR3 nucleotides: TGCAGTGCTACTTCGTACGGCACCTACGAGCAGTACTTC.

This clonotype has more than one count but fewer than ten. This chain connects TRBV28 to TRBJ1-5; D unresolved. V was clipped by 7 bases and J by 4 bases, with 11 bases between them. The germline CDR1 and CDR2 sequences are MDHEN and SYDVKM. CDR3 length: 13 residues. The CDR3 protein is CASTSRPNQPQHF. CDR3 sequence (DNA): TGTGCCAGCACCTCGAGGCCAAATCAGCCCCAGCATTTT.

Only a few counts were recorded for this clonotype. The rearrangement uses TRBV6-1 and TRBJ2-5, with D perhaps matching TRBD2 (5 bases). From germline, CDR1 is MNHNS and CDR2 SASEGT. This CDR3 is 12 amino acids long. V was trimmed by 10 bases and J by 2 bases, leaving 11 bases between them. CDR3 in amino acids: CATLRGQETQYF. DNA of the CDR3: TGTGCCACCCTCCGGGGACAAGAGACCCAGTACTTC.

The V gene is TRBV19, the J gene TRBJ1-5, with a possible D match to TRBD1 (6 bases). The CDR3 is made up of 13 amino acids. Trimming pared 7 bases from V and 7 bases from J, leaving 14 bases between. Germline V gene data show CDR1 as LNHDA and CDR2 as SQIVND (reference sequence). CDR3: CASTQGFTQPQHF. In DNA form, the CDR3 reads TGTGCCAGTACCCAGGGGTTTACGCAGCCCCAGCATTTT.

Ten or more counts support this clonotype. This chain uses TRBV5-1 with TRBJ2-4; D not certain. Germline V gene data show CDR1 as SGHRS and CDR2 as YFSETQ. The CDR3 has 14 residues. The V gene lost 0 bases and the J gene lost 7 bases, with 11 bases spanning the gap. The DNA of the CDR3 is TGCGCCAGCAGCTTGGGGGCGGAAGGGAACATTCAGTACTTC. It codes for CASSLGAEGNIQYF.

J is TRBJ2-2 and V is TRBV20-1, with TRBD2 identical over 11 bases. The junction had 4 bases not matched to a gene; V was cut back by 0 bases and J by 4 bases. Germline V gene data show CDR1 as DFQATT and CDR2 as SNEGSKA (reference sequence). The CDR3 has 16 amino acids. CDR3 sequence (DNA): TGCAGTGCTAGAGATCCTAGCGGGGGGCTCACCGGGGAGCTGTTTTTT. This encodes CSARDPSGGLTGELFF.

This clonotype was counted between two and nine times. The chain combines TRBV11-3 with TRBJ1-6; 7 nucleotides match TRBD1. V trimming: 1 base; J trimming: 12 bases; junction bases outside the gene matches: 6. Germline loops: CDR1 SGHNT, CDR2 YENEEA. The CDR3 has 14 residues. CDR3 region: CASSLGQGWLPLHF. CDR3 bases: TGTGCCAGCAGCTTAGGACAGGGCTGGTTACCCCTCCACTTT. Looking up the rest from reference TRBV11-3 and TRBJ1-6 gives the full variable domain: EAGVVQSPRYKIIEKKQPVAFWCNPISGHNTLYWYLQNLGQGPELLIRYENEEAVDDSQLPKDRFSAERLKGVDSTLKIQPAELGDSAVYLCASSLGQGWLPLHFGNGTRLTVT.

This clonotype was observed many times. The chain carries TRBV7-9 and TRBJ1-4, with D perhaps matching TRBD1 (6 bases). This CDR3 is built from 13 residues. Trimming removed 6 bases from V and 3 bases from J, with 8 bases in between. Germline V lookup: CDR1 SEHNR, CDR2 FQNEAQ (reference sequence). Here the CDR3 DNA reads TGTGCCAGCAGGACAGGCCCTAATGAAAAACTGTTTTTT. Encoded protein: CASRTGPNEKLFF.

This chain connects TRBV19 to TRBJ2-7; 9 nucleotides align to TRBD1. The CDR3 has 16 amino acids. V was clipped by 4 bases and J by 3 bases; unmatched bases: 10. Germline V gene data show CDR1 as LNHDA and CDR2 as SQIVND (reference sequence). CDR3 DNA: TGTGCCAGTAGTAAGGGCCCCGGACAGGGGAACTACGAGCAGTACTTC. Protein sequence: CASSKGPGQGNYEQYF.

This clonotype was counted at least ten times. This chain uses TRBV20-1 with TRBJ2-5; TRBD2 agrees at 9 bases. The J segment lost 2 bases and the V segment lost 3 bases, leaving 4 bases of the junction unmatched. Germline V gene sequence: CDR1 DFQATT, CDR2 SNEGSKA (reference sequence). The CDR3 covers 14 residues. In DNA, the CDR3 is TGCAGTGCTAGTTCAGCGGGGGGTCAAGAGACCCAGTACTTC. Protein sequence: CSASSAGGQETQYF.

This clonotype was recorded at least ten times. The V call is TRBV5-1, the J call TRBJ1-5, with D possibly matching TRBD1 (5 bases). Germline V gives CDR1 SGHRS, CDR2 YFSETQ. The CDR3 covers 15 residues. V gave up 4 bases and J gave up 7 bases, with 18 bases separating them. CDR3 coding DNA: TGCGCCAGCAGCCCGATAGGAGGGGCCGGCCAGCCCCAGCATTTT. Its protein is CASSPIGGAGQPQHF. Filled out from reference TRBV5-1 and TRBJ1-5, the complete variable domain reads KAGVTQTPRYLIKTRGQQVTLSCSPISGHRSVSWYQQTPGQGLQFLFEYFSETQRNKGNFPGRFSGRQFSNSRSEMNVSTLELGDSALYLCASSPIGGAGQPQHFGDGTRLSIL.

This clonotype was counted many times. The chain has TRBV12-3 or TRBV12-4 and TRBJ2-7; D may be TRBD2 (7 bases). This CDR3 has 14 residues. With 6 bases removed from V and 1 base from J, the gap between germline ends came to 13 bases. CDR3 DNA: TGTGCCAGCAGGGGGGGGGGCCGATCCTACGAGCAGTACTTC. It encodes CASRGGGRSYEQYF.

The V gene is TRBV29-1, the J gene TRBJ1-2; maybe TRBD1 (6 bases). The CDR3 runs to 12 residues. The germline CDR1 and CDR2 sequences are SQVTM and ANQGSEA. Between the trimmed V and J ends, which lost 0 bases and 7 bases, there was a span of 9 bases. The DNA of the CDR3 is TGCAGCGTTGAAGAGGAGGGGGGTGGCTACACCTTC. It specifies CSVEEEGGGYTF.